A selection of T cell receptor beta chains follows, all from one sample in a study of blood T cell repertoires in COVID-19. The protocol was immunoSEQ multiplex PCR, while the TCRdb copy is restricted to in-frame clones and leaves out a portion. Among under 300,000 clones listed, around 90% were seen once. Sequenced input: peripheral blood. Every receptor here comes from a woman in her 70s with active or convalescent COVID-19. Each CDR3 is given with its conserved first and last residue. D genes are given only for firm matches. Not every row has a clone size; where given, it reads once, few, many or a size class.

J gene,V gene,D gene,clone size,CDR3 protein,CDR3 DNA
TRBJ2-2,TRBV27,NA,few,CASNLLGGNTGELFF,TGTGCCAGCAATCTCCTAGGGGGGAACACCGGGGAGCTGTTTTTT
TRBJ1-2,TRBV7-2,NA,NA,CASSPGVSTNYGYTF,TGTGCCAGCAGCCCGGGAGTCTCAACTAACTATGGCTACACCTTC
TRBJ1-2,TRBV6-5,NA,NA,CASKLGGGFNYGYTF,TGTGCCAGCAAATTGGGAGGGGGGTTTAACTATGGCTACACCTTC
TRBJ2-5,TRBV20-1,NA,once,CSAAGEETQYF,TGCAGTGCGGCAGGGGAAGAGACCCAGTACTTC
TRBJ1-1,TRBV11-3,NA,NA,CASSLGLGRAFF,TGTGCCAGCAGCTTGGGACTGGGGCGGGCTTTCTTT
TRBJ2-1,TRBV9,TRBD1,NA,CASSVALGTGSDEQFF,TGTGCCAGCAGCGTAGCTTTGGGGACAGGGAGCGATGAGCAGTTCTTC
TRBJ1-1,TRBV2,NA,NA,CASSVQDAGTEAFF,TGTGCCAGCAGTGTGCAGGATGCGGGGACTGAAGCTTTCTTT
TRBJ2-2,TRBV5-6,NA,once,CASSLAPSPAGELFF,TGTGCCAGCAGCTTGGCCCCAAGCCCCGCAGGGGAGCTGTTTTTT
TRBJ1-1,TRBV24-1,NA,NA,CATSQNREAFF,TGTGCCACCAGCCAAAACAGGGAAGCTTTCTTT
TRBJ1-6,TRBV6-4,TRBD1,few,CASTRTGRPSPLHF,TGTGCCAGCACCCGGACAGGGAGGCCATCACCCCTCCACTTT
TRBJ2-5,TRBV5-1,NA,NA,CASSLDEGAGETQYF,TGCGCCAGCAGCTTGGACGAGGGCGCTGGAGAGACCCAGTACTTC
TRBJ2-1,TRBV9,TRBD2,NA,CASGKGLAGAYNNEQFF,TGTGCCAGCGGAAAAGGACTAGCGGGGGCCTATAACAATGAGCAGTTCTTC
TRBJ1-4,TRBV6-5,TRBD1,once,CASSYLQGGEKLFF,TGTGCCAGCAGTTACTTACAGGGGGGTGAAAAACTGTTTTTT
TRBJ1-2,TRBV18,NA,once,CASSPNTGGYTF,TGTGCCAGCTCACCAAATACAGGAGGCTACACCTTC